Listed below are T cell receptor beta chains from one sample, sequenced in a study of beta chain features in type 1 diabetes. Produced via immunoSEQ multiplex PCR; TCRdb's table is partial and in-frame only. The data contain about 230,000 clones, more than 9% of them singletons. The specimen sequenced was naive CD4+ T cells from blood. The origin of the receptors is a woman aged 18-29 years in good health. The CDR3 runs from the conserved cysteine through the conserved F or W. Each record gives: V gene, J gene, clone size, D gene, CDR3 DNA, CDR3 protein. The D gene is left open where the match is weak. Rows give clone size only sometimes, using once, few, many, or a class for an expanded clone.

v_gene: TRBV5-6; j_gene: TRBJ2-5; abundance: few; d_gene: TRBD1; CDR3nt: TGTGCCAGCAGCTGGACAGGGAGTGAGACCCAGTACTTC; CDR3aa: CASSWTGSETQYF
v_gene: TRBV15; j_gene: TRBJ2-3; abundance: .; d_gene: .; CDR3nt: TGTGCCACCAGCATAGTCAACACAGATACGCAGTATTTT; CDR3aa: CATSIVNTDTQYF
v_gene: TRBV5-1; j_gene: TRBJ1-2; abundance: .; d_gene: .; CDR3nt: TGCGCCAGCAGCTTTGGGGCTGCGGATGGCTACACCTTC; CDR3aa: CASSFGAADGYTF
v_gene: TRBV5-4; j_gene: TRBJ2-5; abundance: few; d_gene: .; CDR3nt: TGTGCCAGCAGCCTGGAACTCCAAGAGACCCAGTACTTC; CDR3aa: CASSLELQETQYF
v_gene: TRBV6-5; j_gene: TRBJ2-1; abundance: few; d_gene: TRBD2; CDR3nt: TGTGCCAGCAGCCCGACTAGCGGGAGCTACAATGAGCAGTTCTTC; CDR3aa: CASSPTSGSYNEQFF
v_gene: TRBV11-2; j_gene: TRBJ2-5; abundance: .; d_gene: .; CDR3nt: TGTGCCAGCAGCTTATCGGTACAAGAGACCCAGTACTTC; CDR3aa: CASSLSVQETQYF
v_gene: TRBV2; j_gene: TRBJ1-4; abundance: few; d_gene: .; CDR3nt: TGTGCCAGCAGTGAAATCCAGGAAAAACTGTTTTTT; CDR3aa: CASSEIQEKLFF
v_gene: TRBV9; j_gene: TRBJ1-2; abundance: .; d_gene: TRBD1; CDR3nt: TGTGCCAGCAGCGTAGGACCGGGACAGAAGAACTATGGCTACACCTTC; CDR3aa: CASSVGPGQKNYGYTF
v_gene: TRBV10-2; j_gene: TRBJ1-2; abundance: few; d_gene: .; CDR3nt: TGCGCCAGCGGGGAGGGGACACAGGAATATGGCTACACCTTC; CDR3aa: CASGEGTQEYGYTF
v_gene: TRBV30; j_gene: TRBJ2-6; abundance: .; d_gene: .; CDR3nt: TGTGCCTGGAGTGTAATACCTGTCGGGGATCCCGGGGCCAACGTCCTGACTTTC; CDR3aa: CAWSVIPVGDPGANVLTF
v_gene: TRBV5-4; j_gene: TRBJ2-2; abundance: few; d_gene: TRBD1; CDR3nt: TGTGCCAGCAGCAGGGGACAGTATTCTACCGGGGAGCTGTTTTTT; CDR3aa: CASSRGQYSTGELFF
v_gene: TRBV2; j_gene: TRBJ1-2; abundance: .; d_gene: TRBD1; CDR3nt: TGTGCCAGCGGCGAAGGGACAGGGGGTGGCTACACCTTC; CDR3aa: CASGEGTGGGYTF
v_gene: TRBV30; j_gene: TRBJ1-6; abundance: .; d_gene: TRBD1; CDR3nt: TGTGCCTGGAGTGGCCGTGCAGGGGGAAATTCACCCCTCCACTTT; CDR3aa: CAWSGRAGGNSPLHF